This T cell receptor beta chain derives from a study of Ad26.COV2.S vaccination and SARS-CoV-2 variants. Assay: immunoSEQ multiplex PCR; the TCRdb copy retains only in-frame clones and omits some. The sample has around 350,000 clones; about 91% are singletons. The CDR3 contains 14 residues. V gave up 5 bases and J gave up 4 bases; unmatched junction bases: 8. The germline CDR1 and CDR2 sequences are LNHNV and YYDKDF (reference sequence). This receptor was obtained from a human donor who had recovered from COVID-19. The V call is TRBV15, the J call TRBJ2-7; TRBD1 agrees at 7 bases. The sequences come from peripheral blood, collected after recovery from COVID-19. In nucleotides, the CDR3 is TGTGCCACCAGCCCCGGGGCAGGGGGATACGAGCAGTACTTC. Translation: CATSPGAGGYEQYF.